Shown below are 19 T cell receptor beta chains from a single sample sequenced in a study of regulatory T cells in long-lasting Graves disease. Investigators prepared the TCR beta libraries by applying iRepertoire HTBI primers and Arm-PCR of CDR3 regions. TCRdb re-called the multiplex PCR reads through MiXCR, storing one row per CDR3 protein. The sample lists 350,000 to 450,000 distinct CDR3 sequences, approximately 12% seen once, with about 20% in the top ten. The sample's time point: newly diagnosed GD, antithyroid drugs for less than 3 months. RNA from PBMCs was the source of the TCR library. This sample was shared with a second study, whose subject was T cells in Graves' hyperthyroidism and ophthalmopathy.

Material: peripheral blood mononuclear cells (PBMCs), obtained at new diagnosis, from a patient treated with antithyroid drugs. These receptors all come from a woman aged 18-29 years with Graves disease.

This clonotype came up many times. V usage is TRBV20-1 and J usage is TRBJ1-1, with unresolved D. CDR3 length: 16 residues. Trimming removed 6 bases at V and 1 base at J, with 21 bases between. The germline V gene encodes CDR1 DFQATT and CDR2 SNEGSKA (reference sequence). CDR3 sequence: CSAIAVRLGSNTEAFF. CDR3 nucleotide sequence: TGCAGTGCCATCGCAGTCCGGCTGGGGTCGAACACTGAAGCTTTCTTT.

There are many counts of this clonotype. The chain is built from TRBV5-6 and TRBJ2-1; tentatively, D is TRBD2 (5 bases). V dropped 1 base and J dropped 10 bases, with 18 bases sitting between them. The CDR3 runs to 15 residues. CDR1 SGHDT and CDR2 YYEEEE come from the germline V gene. Written as DNA, the CDR3 is TGTGCCAGCAGCTTGAACGGGGTTTCCCGAAGGGAGCAGTTCTTC. Protein product: CASSLNGVSRREQFF.

Many counts were recorded for this clonotype. V usage is TRBV6-5 and J usage is TRBJ2-7; either TRBD1 or TRBD2 may fit D (5 bases each). The CDR3 length is 15 residues. The V and J ends lost 2 bases and 3 bases respectively, with 14 bases between them. Germline loops: CDR1 MNHEY, CDR2 SVGAGI. The CDR3 nucleotides are TGTGCCAGCAGTTACCGGGACGGTGGGGTCTACGAGCAGTACGTC. Amino acid sequence: CASSYRDGGVYEQYV.

The chain links TRBV11-2 to TRBJ2-1; no firm D call. CDR1 is SGHAT and CDR2 is FQNNGV in the germline V gene. V gave up 7 bases and J gave up 8 bases, with 9 bases separating them. The CDR3 runs 11 residues. The CDR3 loop is CASTFGHEQFF. DNA for the CDR3: TGTGCCAGCACATTTGGCCATGAGCAGTTCTTC.

The V call is TRBV10-3, the J call TRBJ2-3; 14 bases match TRBD2. In germline, CDR1 is ENHRY, CDR2 SYGVKD. V was clipped by 3 bases and J by 1 base; unmatched bases: 6. This CDR3 has 18 amino acids. CDR3 sequence (DNA): TGTGCCATCAGTGATCGACTAGCGGGGGGGCCGGGCACAGATACGCAGTATTTT. Its translation is CAISDRLAGGPGTDTQYF.

In its sample, this clonotype was seen many times. V is TRBV11-1 and J is TRBJ2-2; no clear D gene. The germline CDR1 and CDR2 sequences are SGHAT and FQDESV (reference sequence). V dropped 5 bases and J dropped 7 bases, with 23 bases sitting between them. This CDR3 contains 17 residues. For the CDR3, the DNA is TGTGCCAGCAGCCCAGGATCATCACCCCTTGGTATCGGGGAGCTGTTTTTT. Amino acids: CASSPGSSPLGIGELFF.

The chain combines TRBV5-1 with TRBJ1-1; no firm D call. The V end lost 6 bases, the J end lost 0 bases, and 15 bases lay between the germline ends. Looked up from germline, CDR1 is SGHRS and CDR2 is YFSETQ. The CDR3 sequence is 15 residues long. The CDR3 DNA sequence: TGCGCCAGCACCCCCGGTATGGGTATGAACACTGAAGCTTTCTTT. As protein: CASTPGMGMNTEAFF.

This clonotype appeared many times. The chain recombines TRBV28 with TRBJ1-1, with 9 bases fitting TRBD1. The germline V gene has CDR1 MDHEN and CDR2 SYDVKM. The CDR3 is 15 amino acids. The junction had 10 bases not matched to a gene; V was cut back by 6 bases and J by 5 bases. The DNA for the CDR3 is TGTGCCAGCAGGGGGACCGGGACAGGGCGAACTGAAGCTTTCTTT. This sequence encodes CASRGTGTGRTEAFF.

This clonotype occurred a few times. V is TRBV4-1 and J is TRBJ2-1; a weak D match, TRBD1 (6 bases). V was pared by 0 bases and J by 0 bases, with 15 bases between. The CDR3 spans 18 residues. Per germline, CDR1 MGHRA and CDR2 YSYEKL. The CDR3 DNA is TGCGCCAGCAGCCAAGATCTGTTTTACAGGGCCTCCTACAATGAGCAGTTCTTC. Residues: CASSQDLFYRASYNEQFF.

This clonotype was recorded at least ten times. This chain uses TRBV7-2 with TRBJ2-5; TRBD1 might be the D (8 bases). Deletions cut 3 bases from V and 5 bases from J, with 22 bases between. CDR1 is SGHTA and CDR2 is FQGNSA in the germline V gene. The CDR3 has 17 amino acids. The CDR3 coding sequence is TGTGCCAGCAGCTTGTTTGGGGGGGGACAGGTTAGCGAGACCCAGTACTTC. This codes for CASSLFGGGQVSETQYF.

The rearrangement joins TRBV24-1 to TRBJ2-2; perhaps TRBD2 as D (7 bases). Trimming stripped 4 bases from V and 2 bases from J, with 13 bases between. From germline, CDR1 is KGHDR and CDR2 SFDVKD. The CDR3 length is 16 residues. The CDR3 bases are TGTGCCACCAGTGAATCGGCGGGGGCCAACACCGGGGAGCTGTTTTTT. Translation gives CATSESAGANTGELFF.

With regard to this clonotype: A much larger clone sits a single nucleotide away, making a read error possible. CDR3 nucleotide sequence: TGCGCCACCAAGTCGGGGGGGCGGTATGAGCAGTCCTTC. It translates to CATKSGGRYEQSF. This chain joins TRBV10-2 and TRBJ2-1, with 8 bases fitting TRBD2. The length of the CDR3 is 13 residues. The germline V gene encodes CDR1 WSHSY and CDR2 SAAADI.

This clonotype has a handful of counts. The chain has TRBV6-2 or TRBV6-3 and TRBJ2-3; 8 bases fit TRBD2. The CDR3 contains 19 residues. Germline assignment: CDR1 MNHEY and CDR2 SVGEGT. V shed 0 bases and J 1 base; nucleotides not matched to a gene: 12. As DNA, the CDR3 is TGTGCCAGCAGTTACTCCGCCTTACGCGGACTAGCCCGCACAGATACGCAGTATTTT. It codes for CASSYSALRGLARTDTQYF.

The rearrangement links TRBV4-1 to TRBJ2-1; D may be TRBD2 (6 bases). CDR1 is MGHRA, CDR2 YSYEKL, per germline. CDR3 length equals 16 residues. V lost 4 bases and J lost 4, with 17 bases in between. This CDR3 is CASSLGTAGWYNEQFF. The CDR3 DNA is TGCGCCAGCAGCCTCGGGACCGCGGGATGGTACAATGAGCAGTTCTTC.

This chain joins TRBV4-3 and TRBJ2-3; 12 positions match TRBD2. V lost 5 bases to trimming and J lost 4 bases; unmatched junction nucleotides: 7. The CDR3 length is 16 residues. Looked up from germline, CDR1 is LGHNA and CDR2 is YSLEER. CDR3 DNA: TGCGCCAGCAGCTTACGGACTAGCGGGGAAGCAGATACGCAGTATTTT. This encodes CASSLRTSGEADTQYF.

Many counts were recorded for this clonotype. The chain is built from TRBV12-3 or TRBV12-4 and TRBJ1-1; D is uncertain. The CDR3 is 17 amino acids. V was trimmed by 5 bases and J by 2 bases, leaving 21 bases between them. The CDR3 sequence is CASSVLKMTLFNTEAFF. The CDR3 bases are TGTGCCAGCAGTGTCCTGAAGATGACCCTGTTCAACACTGAAGCTTTCTTT.

This clonotype was observed many times. The chain employs TRBV12-3 or TRBV12-4 and TRBJ1-1, with TRBD1 matching over 7 bases. V trimming: 5 bases; J trimming: 0 bases; junction bases outside the gene matches: 6. The CDR3 is made up of 15 amino acids. This chain's CDR3 is CASSQRTGVNTEAFF. The CDR3 bases are TGTGCCAGCAGTCAACGGACAGGAGTGAACACTGAAGCTTTCTTT.

This clonotype was counted at least ten times. The rearrangement uses TRBV6-2 or TRBV6-3 and TRBJ1-2, with D unclear. V was trimmed by 6 bases and J by 6 bases, leaving 8 bases between them. The CDR3 has 11 residues. Germline values: CDR1 MNHEY, CDR2 SVGEGT. CDR3 coding DNA: TGTGCCAGCAGACAAAAAGATGGCTACACCTTC. This sequence encodes CASRQKDGYTF.

This clonotype was seen many times. The chain joins TRBV2 to TRBJ1-1, with 7 bases fitting TRBD1. In germline, CDR1 is SNHLY, CDR2 FYNNEI. The CDR3 is made up of 12 amino acids. V gave up 8 bases and J gave up 3 bases; unmatched junction bases: 3. CDR3 DNA sequence: TGTGCCAGCCTACAGGGGTACACTGAAGCTTTCTTT. It translates to CASLQGYTEAFF.